This paragraph reports one T cell receptor beta chain. Its antigen is undetermined. As originally analysed: Filtering differed, since immunoSEQ gave only junction sequences and no quality scores. Sequencing was performed with immunoSEQ multiplex PCR; in TCRdb, only in-frame clones are kept and a portion is missing. V and J calls plus clone size are reproduced from that table; the DNA served to infer D and trimming. This table holds around 2.1 million clones, about 92% found once. Naive CD8 populations comprised CD45RO-negative cells positively selected for CCR7, excluding terminally differentiated effector memory CD45RA+ cells. All donors were Caucasian adults living in Nashville, Tennessee. The sample belongs to a study of shared clonotypes between healthy human individuals. Study overall: Donors had three CD4 naive, three CD4 memory, two CD8 naive and one CD8 memory plate apiece. Broader study findings: The study found about 5% of naive CD4 clonotypes shared across four donors.

The CDR3 runs to 16 residues. CDR1 is LNHDA and CDR2 is SQIVND in the germline V gene (reference sequence). The V end lost 6 bases, the J end lost 2 bases, and 19 bases lay between the germline ends. The V call is TRBV19, the J call TRBJ2-5, with D perhaps TRBD1 (5 bases). The specimen sequenced was naive CD8+ T cells from PBMCs. This receptor was identified in a man aged 18 to 30 in good health. Some clones in this sample may be carry-over from other donors' samples. CDR3 DNA sequence: TGTGCCAGTAGCCCTCGGCCCCTTACAGGACAAGAGACCCAGTACTTC. It is translated as CASSPRPLTGQETQYF. The variable domain in full, with the rest retrieved from reference TRBV19 and TRBJ2-5, is DGGITQSPKYLFRKEGQNVTLSCEQNLNHDAMYWYRQDPGQGLRLIYYSQIVNDFQKGDIAEGYSVSREKKESFPLTVTSAQKNPTAFYLCASSPRPLTGQETQYFGPGTRLLVL.